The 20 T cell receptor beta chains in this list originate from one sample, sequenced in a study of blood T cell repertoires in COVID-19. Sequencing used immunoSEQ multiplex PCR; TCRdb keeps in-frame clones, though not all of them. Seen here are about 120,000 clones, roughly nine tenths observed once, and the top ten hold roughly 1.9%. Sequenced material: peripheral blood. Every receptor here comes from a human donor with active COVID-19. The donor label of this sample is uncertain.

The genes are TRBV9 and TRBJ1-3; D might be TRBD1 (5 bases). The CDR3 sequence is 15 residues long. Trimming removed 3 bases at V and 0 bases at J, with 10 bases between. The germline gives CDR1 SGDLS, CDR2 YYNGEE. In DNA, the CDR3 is TGTGCCAGCAGCGGCAGACAGAGCTCTGGAAACACCATATATTTT. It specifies CASSGRQSSGNTIYF.

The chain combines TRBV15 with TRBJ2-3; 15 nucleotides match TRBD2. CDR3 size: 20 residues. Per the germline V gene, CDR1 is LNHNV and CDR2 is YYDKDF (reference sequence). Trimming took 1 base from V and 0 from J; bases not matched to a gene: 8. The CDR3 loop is CATSRGGLAGGVQSTDTQYF. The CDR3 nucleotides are TGTGCCACCAGCAGAGGCGGACTAGCGGGGGGGGTTCAAAGCACAGATACGCAGTATTTT.

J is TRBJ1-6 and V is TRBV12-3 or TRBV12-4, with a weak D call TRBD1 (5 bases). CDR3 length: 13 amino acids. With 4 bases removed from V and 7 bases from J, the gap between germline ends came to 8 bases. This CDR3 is CASSWGSNSPLHF. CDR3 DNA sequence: TGTGCCAGCAGTTGGGGCAGCAATTCACCCCTCCACTTT.

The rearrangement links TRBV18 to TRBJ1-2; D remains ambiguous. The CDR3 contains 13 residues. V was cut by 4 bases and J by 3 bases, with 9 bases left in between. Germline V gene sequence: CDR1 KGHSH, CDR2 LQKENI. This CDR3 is CASSLSEYYGYTF. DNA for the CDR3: TGTGCCAGCTCACTTTCCGAGTACTATGGCTACACCTTC.

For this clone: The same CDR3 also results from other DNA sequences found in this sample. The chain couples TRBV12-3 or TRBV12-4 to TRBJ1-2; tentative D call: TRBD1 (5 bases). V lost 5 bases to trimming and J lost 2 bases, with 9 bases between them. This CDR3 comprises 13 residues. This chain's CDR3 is CASSRDRNYGYTF. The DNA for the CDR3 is TGTGCCAGCAGTAGAGACAGAAACTATGGCTACACCTTC.

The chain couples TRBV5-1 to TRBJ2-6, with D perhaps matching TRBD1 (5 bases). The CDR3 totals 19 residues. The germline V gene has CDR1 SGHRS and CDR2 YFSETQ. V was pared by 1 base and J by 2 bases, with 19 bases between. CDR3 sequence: CASSLWTLASTAGANVLTF. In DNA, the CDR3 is TGCGCCAGCAGCTTGTGGACATTGGCGTCTACAGCTGGGGCCAACGTCCTGACTTTC. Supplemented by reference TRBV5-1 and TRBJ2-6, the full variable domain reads KAGVTQTPRYLIKTRGQQVTLSCSPISGHRSVSWYQQTPGQGLQFLFEYFSETQRNKGNFPGRFSGRQFSNSRSEMNVSTLELGDSALYLCASSLWTLASTAGANVLTFGAGSRLTVL.

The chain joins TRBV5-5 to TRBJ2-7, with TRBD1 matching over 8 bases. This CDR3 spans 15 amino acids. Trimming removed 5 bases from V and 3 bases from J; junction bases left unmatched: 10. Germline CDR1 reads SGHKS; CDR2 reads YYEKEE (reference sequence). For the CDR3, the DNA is TGTGCCAGCAGTTCCGGACAGGGAAGATACTACGAGCAGTACTTC. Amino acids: CASSSGQGRYYEQYF.

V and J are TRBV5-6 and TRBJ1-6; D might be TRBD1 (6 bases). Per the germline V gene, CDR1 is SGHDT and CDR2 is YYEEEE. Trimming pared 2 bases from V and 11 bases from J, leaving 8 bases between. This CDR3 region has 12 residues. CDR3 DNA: TGTGCCAGCAGCTTACAGGGAGCACCCCTCCACTTT. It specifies CASSLQGAPLHF.

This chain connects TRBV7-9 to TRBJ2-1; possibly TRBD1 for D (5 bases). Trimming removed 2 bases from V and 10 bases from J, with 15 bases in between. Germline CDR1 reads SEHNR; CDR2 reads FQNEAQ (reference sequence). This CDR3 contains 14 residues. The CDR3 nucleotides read TGTGCCAGCAGCTTAAAGGCAGGGCCTGTAGAGCAGTTCTTC. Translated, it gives CASSLKAGPVEQFF.

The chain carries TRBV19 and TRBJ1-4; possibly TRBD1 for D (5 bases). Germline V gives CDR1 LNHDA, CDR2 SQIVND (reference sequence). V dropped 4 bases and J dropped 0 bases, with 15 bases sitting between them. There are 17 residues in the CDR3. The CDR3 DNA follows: TGTGCCAGTAGTACCTCCAGGGAACCCGCAACTAATGAAAAACTGTTTTTT. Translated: CASSTSREPATNEKLFF.

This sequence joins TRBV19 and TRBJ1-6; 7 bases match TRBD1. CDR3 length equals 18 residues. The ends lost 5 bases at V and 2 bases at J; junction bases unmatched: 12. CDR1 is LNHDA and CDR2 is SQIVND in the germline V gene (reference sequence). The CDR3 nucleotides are TGTGCCAGTAGTCCACGGACAGGCCCGGGAACCTATAATTCACCCCTCCACTTT. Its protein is CASSPRTGPGTYNSPLHF.

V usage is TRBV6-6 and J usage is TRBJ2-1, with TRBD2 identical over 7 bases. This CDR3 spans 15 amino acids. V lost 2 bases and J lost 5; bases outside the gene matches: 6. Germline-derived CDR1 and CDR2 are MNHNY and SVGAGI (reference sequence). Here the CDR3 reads CASSYLGLGNNEQFF. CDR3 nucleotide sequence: TGTGCCAGCAGTTACCTCGGACTAGGTAACAATGAGCAGTTCTTC.

The DNA of the CDR3 is TGTGCCACCAGTGATGGGACTAGCGCCATCACAGATACGCAGTATTTT. Translating it yields CATSDGTSAITDTQYF. This chain uses TRBV24-1 with TRBJ2-3, with 10 positions matching TRBD2. The trim removed 3 bases at V and 2 bases at J, leaving 4 bases unmatched. The CDR3 contains 16 residues. Germline V gene data show CDR1 as KGHDR and CDR2 as SFDVKD.

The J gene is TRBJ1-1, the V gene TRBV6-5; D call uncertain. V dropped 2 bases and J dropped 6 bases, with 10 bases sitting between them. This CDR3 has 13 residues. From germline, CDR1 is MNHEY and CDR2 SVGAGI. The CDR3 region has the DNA TGTGCCAGCAGTTACAAGTTAACTGCTGAAGCTTTCTTT. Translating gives CASSYKLTAEAFF.

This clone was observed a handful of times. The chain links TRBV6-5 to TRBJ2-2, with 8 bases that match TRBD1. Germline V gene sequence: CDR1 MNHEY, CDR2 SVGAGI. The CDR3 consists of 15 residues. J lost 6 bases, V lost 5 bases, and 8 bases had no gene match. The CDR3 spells CASSRDRWASGELFF. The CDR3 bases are TGTGCCAGCAGTAGGGACAGGTGGGCCTCCGGGGAGCTGTTTTTT.

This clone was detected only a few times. CDR3 loop: CASSSGVVKVWAGELFF. DNA of the CDR3: TGTGCCAGTAGTAGCGGGGTCGTAAAGGTCTGGGCCGGGGAGCTGTTTTTT. V gene TRBV19 combines with J gene TRBJ2-2, with a tentative D call TRBD2 (6 bases). Germline CDR1 reads LNHDA; CDR2 reads SQIVND (reference sequence). V was pared by 4 bases and J by 6 bases, with 21 bases between. This CDR3 spans 17 amino acids. Full variable domain (outside the CDR3, taken from reference TRBV19 and TRBJ2-2): DGGITQSPKYLFRKEGQNVTLSCEQNLNHDAMYWYRQDPGQGLRLIYYSQIVNDFQKGDIAEGYSVSREKKESFPLTVTSAQKNPTAFYLCASSSGVVKVWAGELFFGEGSRLTVL.

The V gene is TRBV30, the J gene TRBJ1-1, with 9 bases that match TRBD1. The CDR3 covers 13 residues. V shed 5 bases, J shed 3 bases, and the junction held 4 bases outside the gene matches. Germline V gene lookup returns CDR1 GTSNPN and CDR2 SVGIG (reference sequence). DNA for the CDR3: TGTGCCTGGCGGGGACAGGGAGACACTGAAGCTTTCTTT. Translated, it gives CAWRGQGDTEAFF.

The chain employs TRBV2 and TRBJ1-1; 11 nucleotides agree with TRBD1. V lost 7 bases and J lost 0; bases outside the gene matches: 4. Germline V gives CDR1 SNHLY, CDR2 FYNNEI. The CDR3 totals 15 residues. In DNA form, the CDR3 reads TGTGCCAGCAAGCGGGGACAGGGGGTGAACACTGAAGCTTTCTTT. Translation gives CASKRGQGVNTEAFF.

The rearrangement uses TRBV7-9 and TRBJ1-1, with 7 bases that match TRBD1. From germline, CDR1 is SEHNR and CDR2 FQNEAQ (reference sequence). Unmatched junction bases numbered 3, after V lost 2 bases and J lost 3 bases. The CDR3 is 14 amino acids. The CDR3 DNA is TGTGCCAGCAGCTTACAGGGGGGAGACACTGAAGCTTTCTTT. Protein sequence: CASSLQGGDTEAFF.

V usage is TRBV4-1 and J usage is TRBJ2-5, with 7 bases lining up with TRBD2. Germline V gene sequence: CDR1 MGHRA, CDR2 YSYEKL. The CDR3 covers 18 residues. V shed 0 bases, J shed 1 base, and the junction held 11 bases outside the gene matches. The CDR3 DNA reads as TGCGCCAGCAGCCAAGAAACGGAGCGGGGTCTACTCCAAGAGACCCAGTACTTC. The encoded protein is CASSQETERGLLQETQYF.